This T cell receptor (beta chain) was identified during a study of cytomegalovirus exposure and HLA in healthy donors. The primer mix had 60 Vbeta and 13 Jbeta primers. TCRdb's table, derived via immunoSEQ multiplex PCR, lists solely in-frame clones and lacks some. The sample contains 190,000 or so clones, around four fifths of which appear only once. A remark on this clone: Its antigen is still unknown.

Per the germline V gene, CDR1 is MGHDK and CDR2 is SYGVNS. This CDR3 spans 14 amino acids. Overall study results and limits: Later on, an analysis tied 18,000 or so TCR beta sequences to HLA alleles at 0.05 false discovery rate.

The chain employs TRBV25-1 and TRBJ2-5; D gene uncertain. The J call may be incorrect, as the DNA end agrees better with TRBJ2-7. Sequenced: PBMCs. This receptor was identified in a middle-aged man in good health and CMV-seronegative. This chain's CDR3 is CASSERSGPYEQYF. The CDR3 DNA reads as TGTGCCAGCAGTGAAAGGTCGGGTCCCTACGAGCAGTACTTC.